The next 30 T cell receptor beta chains were all read from a single sample in a study of blood T cells in healthy people across ages. Next came a second PCR, run for about 7 to 12 cycles, which used a sample-barcoded 5' primer along with a J-beta primer mix. TCRdb analysed the 5' RACE reads with MiXCR anew, one entry per CDR3 protein. There are over 1,300,000 distinct CDR3 sequences in the sample; roughly 60% occur only once, and approximately 7% lies in the top ten. Sequenced sample: blood. Receptors were obtained from a man younger than 35 in good health.

For this clonotype: Given a much more abundant clone one base away, this may be a read error. This chain joins TRBV28 and TRBJ2-7, with TRBD2 as a possible D gene (5 bases). CDR1 and CDR2 from the germline V gene are MDHEN and SYDVKM. CDR3 length equals 10 residues. CDR3 residues: CTSGLKEQYF. The CDR3 region has the DNA TGTACCAGCGGCCTCAAGGAGCAGTACTTC.

The genes are TRBV7-9 and TRBJ2-7; D not resolved. V was clipped by 0 bases and J by 8 bases, with 14 bases between them. The CDR3 spans 14 residues. The germline CDR1 and CDR2 sequences are SEHNR and FQNEAQ (reference sequence). CDR3 sequence reads: CASSLAPRPIQQYF. CDR3 nucleotides: TGTGCCAGCAGCTTAGCGCCCAGGCCTATCCAGCAGTACTTC.

The chain has TRBV7-8 and TRBJ2-1; TRBD1 matches at 7 bases. V shed 8 bases, J shed 1 base, and the junction held 5 bases outside the gene matches. CDR3 length: 14 amino acids. CDR1 and CDR2 (germline): SGHVS, FQNEAQ. In DNA form, the CDR3 reads TGTGCCAGCGGACGACAGGGTTCCTACAATGAGCAGTTCTTC. Its protein is CASGRQGSYNEQFF.

The chain is built from TRBV6-4 and TRBJ2-1; D ambiguous. There are 14 residues in the CDR3. V gave up 5 bases and J gave up 3 bases, with 11 bases separating them. Germline V gene lookup returns CDR1 MRHNA and CDR2 SNTAGT. The CDR3 region has the DNA TGTGCCAGCAGTCCCCGGTCGAACTACAATGAGCAGTTCTTC. Encoded protein: CASSPRSNYNEQFF.

The chain links TRBV5-6 to TRBJ2-3, with D uncertain. The CDR3 sequence is 13 residues long. V lost 7 bases to trimming and J lost 3 bases, with 12 bases between them. CDR1 is SGHDT, CDR2 YYEEEE, per germline. CDR3 region: CASVQEGTDTQYF. The CDR3 DNA is TGTGCCAGCGTCCAGGAAGGTACAGATACGCAGTATTTT.

V is TRBV5-6 and J is TRBJ2-3; no clear D gene. CDR1 and CDR2 (germline): SGHDT, YYEEEE. There are 15 residues in the CDR3. The V gene lost 4 bases and the J gene lost 4 bases, with 16 bases spanning the gap. CDR3 DNA sequence: TGTGCCAGCAGCCGTTCCTTCAGGTCGGCAGATACGCAGTATTTT. Translation gives CASSRSFRSADTQYF.

The chain joins TRBV12-3 or TRBV12-4 to TRBJ2-7; D might be TRBD2 (6 bases). V lost 5 bases to trimming and J lost 2 bases, with 19 bases between them. The CDR3 runs 16 residues. This chain's CDR3 is CASSQLGWGGTYEQYF. In DNA, the CDR3 is TGTGCCAGCAGTCAACTAGGCTGGGGAGGTACCTACGAGCAGTACTTC.

The table lists this clonotype with a few counts. V and J are TRBV27 and TRBJ2-7; D tentatively fits TRBD1 or TRBD2 (5 bases each). Deletions cut 5 bases from V and 2 bases from J, with 19 bases between. Germline-derived CDR1 and CDR2 are MNHEY and SMNVEV (reference sequence). The length of the CDR3 is 16 residues. Here the CDR3 reads CASSRNRDLLTYEQYF. Written as DNA, the CDR3 is TGTGCCAGCAGTAGGAACCGGGACCTCCTAACCTACGAGCAGTACTTC.

V gene TRBV5-8 combines with J gene TRBJ2-3, with TRBD2 matching 7 bases. After removal of 3 bases from V and 1 base from J, the junction contained 8 bases not matched to a gene. Germline lookup yields CDR1 SGHTS and CDR2 YDEGEE. The CDR3 contains 16 residues. CDR3 residues: CASSWPGGTRTDTQYF. The CDR3 DNA sequence: TGTGCCAGCAGCTGGCCCGGGGGGACCCGCACAGATACGCAGTATTTT.

The chain recombines TRBV9 with TRBJ1-1; possibly TRBD1 for D (5 bases). The V end was cut by 4 bases, the J end by 4 bases, with 17 bases between. The germline V gene encodes CDR1 SGDLS and CDR2 YYNGEE. This CDR3 is 15 amino acids long. This CDR3 reads CASSPLGGWVTEAFF. CDR3 DNA: TGTGCCAGCAGCCCTCTTGGGGGATGGGTCACTGAAGCTTTCTTT. Full variable domain (outside the CDR3, taken from reference TRBV9 and TRBJ1-1): DSGVTQTPKHLITATGQRVTLRCSPRSGDLSVYWYQQSLDQGLQFLIQYYNGEERAKGNILERFSAQQFPDLHSELNLSSLELGDSALYFCASSPLGGWVTEAFFGQGTRLTVV.

The CDR3 region is CASSPTKTTDTF. CDR3 bases: TGTGCCAGCAGCCCTACTAAGACAACGGACACCTTC. The J gene is TRBJ1-2, the V gene TRBV7-9; D is undetermined. Trimming removed 5 bases from V and 12 bases from J, with 16 bases in between. Germline CDR1 is SEHNR and CDR2 is FQNEAQ (reference sequence). This CDR3 has 12 residues.

The chain uses TRBV12-3 or TRBV12-4 and TRBJ2-5, with 7 positions matching TRBD2. The ends lost 8 bases at V and 1 base at J; junction bases unmatched: 10. This CDR3 contains 15 residues. This chain's CDR3 is CASSPEAGIQETQYF. For the CDR3, the DNA is TGTGCCAGCTCTCCCGAAGCGGGGATCCAAGAGACCCAGTACTTC.

The chain has TRBV20-1 and TRBJ2-3; 10 nucleotides line up with TRBD2. This CDR3 has 16 residues. Germline loops: CDR1 DFQATT, CDR2 SNEGSKA (reference sequence). Trimming removed 2 bases from V and 3 bases from J; junction bases left unmatched: 8. The CDR3 sequence: CSARPLAGVGTDTQYF. The CDR3 bases are TGCAGTGCTAGACCGCTAGCGGGAGTGGGGACAGATACGCAGTATTTT.

Concerning this clonotype: A read error may explain this, as a much larger clone is one base away. This chain links TRBV20-1 with TRBJ1-2, with 8 bases fitting TRBD1. From germline, CDR1 is DFQATT and CDR2 SNEGSKA (reference sequence). V lost 0 bases to trimming and J lost 6 bases; unmatched junction nucleotides: 15. This CDR3 region has 17 residues. CDR3 sequence (DNA): TGCAGTGCTAGAGATCTCGGGTGGACAGGGAAGGACAATGGCTACACCTTC. Residues: CSARDLGWTGKDNGYTF.

The chain recombines TRBV20-1 with TRBJ2-7; no definite D call. CDR3 length: 14 amino acids. The germline CDR1 and CDR2 sequences are DFQATT and SNEGSKA (reference sequence). V lost 6 bases and J 4 bases, leaving 19 bases between the germline ends. CDR3 sequence (DNA): TGCAGTGCCTCGGGCCAAGGGAAGCCATACGAGCAGTACTTC. This sequence encodes CSASGQGKPYEQYF.

The CDR3 DNA reads TGCAGCGTTGAAGTAGCGGGGGGGTCTTCGGGTGAGCAGTTCTTC. This sequence encodes CSVEVAGGSSGEQFF. The chain carries TRBV29-1 and TRBJ2-1; TRBD2 aligns across 11 bases. Germline V gives CDR1 SQVTM, CDR2 ANQGSEA. V shed 1 base, J shed 9 bases, and the junction held 8 bases outside the gene matches. The CDR3 runs to 15 residues.

This clonotype has a handful of counts. The chain combines TRBV12-3 or TRBV12-4 with TRBJ2-5, with 8 nucleotides matching TRBD2. Trimming removed 5 bases from V and 1 base from J; junction bases left unmatched: 3. The CDR3 length is 14 residues. This CDR3 is CASSPGLAQETQYF. CDR3 coding DNA: TGTGCCAGCAGTCCCGGACTAGCCCAAGAGACCCAGTACTTC.

Comments on this clonotype: One end of the junction is discordant with germline, which a read error may explain. The chain couples TRBV10-3 to TRBJ2-3; TRBD2 might be the D (6 bases). CDR3 length equals 15 residues. Looked up from germline, CDR1 is ENHRY and CDR2 is SYGVKD. The CDR3 region is CAISGVAVSTDAQYF. CDR3 coding DNA: TGTGCCATCAGTGGCGTAGCGGTTAGCACAGATGCGCAGTATTTT.

This chain links TRBV2 with TRBJ2-1, with D perhaps TRBD1 (7 bases). The CDR3 runs to 15 residues. Between the trimmed V and J ends, which lost 0 bases and 9 bases, there was a span of 15 bases. Germline values: CDR1 SNHLY, CDR2 FYNNEI. CDR3 amino acids: CASSEAYRGGAEQFF. CDR3 sequence (DNA): TGTGCCAGCAGTGAAGCGTACAGGGGAGGTGCTGAGCAGTTCTTC.

This clonotype appeared a single time. The CDR3, as DNA: TGCAGTGCTCCGGACCCCCAAGGGGCCTACGAGCAGTACTTC. Encoded protein: CSAPDPQGAYEQYF. The rearrangement joins TRBV20-1 to TRBJ2-7; tentatively, D is TRBD1 (5 bases). This CDR3 has 14 residues. V was pared by 5 bases and J by 2 bases, with 16 bases between. Looked up from germline, CDR1 is DFQATT and CDR2 is SNEGSKA (reference sequence).

The V gene is TRBV20-1, the J gene TRBJ2-7; D might be TRBD2 (7 bases). V was clipped by 3 bases and J by 6 bases, with 18 bases between them. Germline V gives CDR1 DFQATT, CDR2 SNEGSKA (reference sequence). The CDR3 is made up of 14 amino acids. The CDR3 nucleotides are TGCAGTGCTAGGGACGGGGGGCAGGGCGGCGAGCAGTACTTC. As protein: CSARDGGQGGEQYF.

The V gene is TRBV7-7, the J gene TRBJ2-3; possibly TRBD2 for D (6 bases). The CDR3 runs 18 residues. V was shortened by 5 bases and J by 2 bases, with 23 bases between the two germline ends. Germline CDR1 and CDR2: SSHAT and FNYEAQ (reference sequence). CDR3 DNA: TGTGCCAGCAGCCCCCGCCCTGATAGCGGACCCCACACAGATACGCAGTATTTT. Translating it yields CASSPRPDSGPHTDTQYF.

V usage is TRBV4-2 and J usage is TRBJ2-5; no reliable D call. Germline V gives CDR1 LGHNA, CDR2 YNFKEQ. Trimming shortened V by 0 bases and J by 1 base, and 6 bases separated the two germline ends. The CDR3 spans 14 residues. CDR3 sequence (DNA): TGTGCCAGCAGCCAAGAAAGGGTCCAAGAGACCCAGTACTTC. Translation: CASSQERVQETQYF.

This clonotype was seen more than once but under ten times. As DNA, the CDR3 is TGTGCCAGCAGCCTCCGACAGGGCAACGAGCAGTACTTC. Its protein product is CASSLRQGNEQYF. The chain is built from TRBV4-2 and TRBJ2-5; 7 bases map to TRBD1. The J call may be in error: the DNA end matches TRBJ2-7 better. The CDR3 is 13 amino acids. CDR1 is LGHNA, CDR2 YNFKEQ, per germline.

The sample holds many counts of this clonotype. The chain couples TRBV14 to TRBJ1-2; D is ambiguous. The CDR3 is 12 amino acids. Trimming removed 4 bases from V and 6 bases from J, with 9 bases in between. In germline, CDR1 is SGHDN, CDR2 FVKESK. The CDR3 reads CASSPSGHGYTF. CDR3 DNA: TGTGCCAGCAGCCCTAGTGGACATGGCTACACCTTC. Based on the CDR3 plus reference TRBV14 and TRBJ1-2, the full variable domain is EAGVTQFPSHSVIEKGQTVTLRCDPISGHDNLYWYRRVMGKEIKFLLHFVKESKQDESGMPNNRFLAERTGGTYSTLKVQPAELEDSGVYFCASSPSGHGYTFGSGTRLTVV.

This clonotype was seen more than once but under ten times. The V and J genes are TRBV6-2 or TRBV6-3 and TRBJ2-5, with D maybe TRBD1 (7 bases). The V and J ends lost 6 bases and 2 bases respectively, with 16 bases between them. The CDR3 has 15 residues. The germline CDR1 and CDR2 sequences are MNHEY and SVGEGT. This chain's CDR3 is CASSPPQGGQETQYF. DNA for the CDR3: TGTGCCAGCAGCCCTCCTCAGGGGGGTCAAGAGACCCAGTACTTC.

This clonotype was counted a few times. The genes are TRBV14 and TRBJ1-5; D possibly corresponds to TRBD1 (5 bases). The CDR3 has 19 amino acids. The germline V and J ends were trimmed by 0 bases and 2 bases, with 20 bases remaining between them. CDR1 and CDR2 from the germline V gene are SGHDN and FVKESK. CDR3 nucleotide sequence: TGTGCCAGCAGCCAAGACCCCCGGGCCCGGGGCTTGGGCAATCAGCCCCAGCATTTT. Translated: CASSQDPRARGLGNQPQHF.

This chain joins TRBV5-1 and TRBJ1-4, with D unresolved. Trimming took off 4 bases at V and 8 bases at J, with 15 bases between the two ends. Germline V gene sequence: CDR1 SGHRS, CDR2 YFSETQ. The CDR3 has 14 amino acids. The CDR3 DNA is TGCGCCAGCAGCCCCTGGCTGTTGGAAGAAAAACTGTTTTTT. It codes for CASSPWLLEEKLFF.

This clonotype was detected only a few times. The rearrangement joins TRBV29-1 to TRBJ2-7; tentatively, D is TRBD1 or TRBD2 (5 bases each). Deletions cut 4 bases from V and 0 bases from J, with 10 bases between. This CDR3 spans 13 amino acids. Germline loops: CDR1 SQVTM, CDR2 ANQGSEA. DNA of the CDR3: TGCAGCGTTGGTGGGGGAAGCTCCTACGAGCAGTACTTC. Translation: CSVGGGSSYEQYF.

This CDR3 reads CASSQDRWGRVYEQYF. The CDR3 coding sequence is TGCGCCAGCAGCCAAGATAGGTGGGGGAGGGTGTACGAGCAGTACTTC. V is TRBV4-1 and J is TRBJ2-7; 7 bases map to TRBD2. The ends lost 0 bases at V and 4 bases at J; junction bases unmatched: 9. In germline, CDR1 is MGHRA, CDR2 YSYEKL. The CDR3 runs 16 residues.